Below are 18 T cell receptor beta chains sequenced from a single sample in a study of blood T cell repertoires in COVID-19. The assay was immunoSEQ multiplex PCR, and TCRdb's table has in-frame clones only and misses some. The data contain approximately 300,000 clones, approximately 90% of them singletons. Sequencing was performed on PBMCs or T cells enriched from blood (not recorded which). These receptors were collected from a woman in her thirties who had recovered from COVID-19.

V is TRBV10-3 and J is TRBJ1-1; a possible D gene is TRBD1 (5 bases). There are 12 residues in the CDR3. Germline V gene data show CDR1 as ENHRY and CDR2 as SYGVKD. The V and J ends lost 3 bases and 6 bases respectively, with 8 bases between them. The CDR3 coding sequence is TGTGCCATCAGTGAATGGGGGGCTGAAGCTTTCTTT. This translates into CAISEWGAEAFF.

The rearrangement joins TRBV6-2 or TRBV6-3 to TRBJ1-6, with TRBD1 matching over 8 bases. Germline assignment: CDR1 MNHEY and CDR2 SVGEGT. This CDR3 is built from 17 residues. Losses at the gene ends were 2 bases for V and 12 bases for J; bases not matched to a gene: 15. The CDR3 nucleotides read TGTGCCAGCAGTTACCCCTTCAGTTCGGACAGGGTTCAACCCCTCCACTTT. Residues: CASSYPFSSDRVQPLHF.

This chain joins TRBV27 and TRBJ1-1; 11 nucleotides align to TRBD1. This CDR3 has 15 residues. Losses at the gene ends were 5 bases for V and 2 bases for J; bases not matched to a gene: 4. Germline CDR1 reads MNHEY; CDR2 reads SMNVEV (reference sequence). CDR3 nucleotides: TGTGCCAGCAGTCCGGGGACAGGGGGTAACACTGAAGCTTTCTTT. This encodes CASSPGTGGNTEAFF.

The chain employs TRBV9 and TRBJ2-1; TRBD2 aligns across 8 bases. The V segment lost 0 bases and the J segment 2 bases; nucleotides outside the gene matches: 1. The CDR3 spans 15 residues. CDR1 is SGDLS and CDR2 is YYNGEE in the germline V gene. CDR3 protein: CASSVVGGAYNEQFF. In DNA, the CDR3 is TGTGCCAGCAGCGTAGTCGGGGGGGCCTACAATGAGCAGTTCTTC.

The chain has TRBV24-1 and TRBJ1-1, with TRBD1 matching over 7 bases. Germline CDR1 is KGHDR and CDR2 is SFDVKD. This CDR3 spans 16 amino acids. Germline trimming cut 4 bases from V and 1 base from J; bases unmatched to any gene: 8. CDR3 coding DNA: TGTGCCACCAGTGACCGAGACAGGGCTGGGAACACTGAAGCTTTCTTT. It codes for CATSDRDRAGNTEAFF.

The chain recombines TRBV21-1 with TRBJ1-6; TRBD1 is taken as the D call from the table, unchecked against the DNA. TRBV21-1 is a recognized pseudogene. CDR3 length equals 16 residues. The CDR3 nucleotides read TGTGCCAGTTTCCAAGGGGGCAGGAAATCGGATTCACCCCTCCACTTT. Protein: CASFQGGRKSDSPLHF.

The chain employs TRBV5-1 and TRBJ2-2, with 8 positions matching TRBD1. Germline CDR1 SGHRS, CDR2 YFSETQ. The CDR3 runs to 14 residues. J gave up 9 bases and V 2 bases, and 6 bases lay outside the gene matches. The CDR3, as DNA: TGCGCCAGCAGCTTCGACAGGGGAGACTGGGAGCTGTTTTTT. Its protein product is CASSFDRGDWELFF.

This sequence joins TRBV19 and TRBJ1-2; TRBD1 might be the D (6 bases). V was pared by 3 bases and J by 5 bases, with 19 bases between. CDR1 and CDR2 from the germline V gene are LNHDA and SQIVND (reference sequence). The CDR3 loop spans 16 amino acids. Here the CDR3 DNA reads TGTGCCAGTAGTATGTACACAGGGTCCCCCTCTTATGGCTACACCTTC. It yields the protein CASSMYTGSPSYGYTF. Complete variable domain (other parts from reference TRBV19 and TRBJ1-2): DGGITQSPKYLFRKEGQNVTLSCEQNLNHDAMYWYRQDPGQGLRLIYYSQIVNDFQKGDIAEGYSVSREKKESFPLTVTSAQKNPTAFYLCASSMYTGSPSYGYTFGSGTRLTVV.

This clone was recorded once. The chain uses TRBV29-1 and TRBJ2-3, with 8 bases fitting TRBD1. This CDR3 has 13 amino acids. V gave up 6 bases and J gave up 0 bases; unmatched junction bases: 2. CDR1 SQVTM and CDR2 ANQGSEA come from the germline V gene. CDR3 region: CSVGQASTDTQYF. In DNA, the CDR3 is TGCAGCGTGGGACAGGCGAGCACAGATACGCAGTATTTT.

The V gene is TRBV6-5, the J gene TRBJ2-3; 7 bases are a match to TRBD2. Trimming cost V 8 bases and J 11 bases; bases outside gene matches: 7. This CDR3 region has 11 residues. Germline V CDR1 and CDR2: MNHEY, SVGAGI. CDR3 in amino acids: CASRWGGVQYF. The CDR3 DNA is TGTGCCAGCCGATGGGGGGGTGTGCAGTATTTT.

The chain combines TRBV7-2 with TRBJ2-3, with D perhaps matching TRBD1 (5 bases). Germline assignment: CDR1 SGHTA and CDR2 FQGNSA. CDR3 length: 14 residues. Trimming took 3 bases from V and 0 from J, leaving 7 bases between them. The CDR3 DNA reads TGTGCCAGCAGCTTCGACAGTAGCACAGATACGCAGTATTTT. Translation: CASSFDSSTDTQYF.

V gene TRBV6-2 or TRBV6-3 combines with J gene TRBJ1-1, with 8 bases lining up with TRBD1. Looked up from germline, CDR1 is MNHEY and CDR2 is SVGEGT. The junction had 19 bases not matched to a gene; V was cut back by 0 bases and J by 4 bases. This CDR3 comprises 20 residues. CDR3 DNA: TGTGCCAGCAGTTACTCGAGGGGCAGACAGGGGCTCCCAACTTTCACTGAAGCTTTCTTT. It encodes CASSYSRGRQGLPTFTEAFF.

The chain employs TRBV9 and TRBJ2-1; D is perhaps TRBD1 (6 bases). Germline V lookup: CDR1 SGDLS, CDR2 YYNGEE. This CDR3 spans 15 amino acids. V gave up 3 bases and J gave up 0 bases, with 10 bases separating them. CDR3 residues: CASSAEGVSYNEQFF. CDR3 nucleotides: TGTGCCAGCAGCGCCGAGGGGGTCTCCTACAATGAGCAGTTCTTC.

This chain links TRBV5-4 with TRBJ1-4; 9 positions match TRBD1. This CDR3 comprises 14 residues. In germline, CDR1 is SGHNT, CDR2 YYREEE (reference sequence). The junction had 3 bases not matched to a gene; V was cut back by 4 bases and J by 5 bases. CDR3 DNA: TGTGCCAGCAGCAAGGGACAGGGCAATGAAAAACTGTTTTTT. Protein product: CASSKGQGNEKLFF.

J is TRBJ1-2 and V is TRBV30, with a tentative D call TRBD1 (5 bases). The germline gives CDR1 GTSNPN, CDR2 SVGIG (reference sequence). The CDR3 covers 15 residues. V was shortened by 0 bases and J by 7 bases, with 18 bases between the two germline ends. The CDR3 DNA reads TGTGCCTGGAGTGTACTAGGACCGGGGGGAAGTGGCTACACCTTC. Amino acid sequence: CAWSVLGPGGSGYTF.

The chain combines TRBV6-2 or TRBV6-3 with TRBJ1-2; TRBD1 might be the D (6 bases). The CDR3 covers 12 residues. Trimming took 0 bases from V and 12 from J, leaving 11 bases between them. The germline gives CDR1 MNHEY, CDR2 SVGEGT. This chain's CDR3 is CASSYSNRVDTF. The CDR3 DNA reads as TGTGCCAGCAGTTACTCGAACAGGGTTGACACCTTC.

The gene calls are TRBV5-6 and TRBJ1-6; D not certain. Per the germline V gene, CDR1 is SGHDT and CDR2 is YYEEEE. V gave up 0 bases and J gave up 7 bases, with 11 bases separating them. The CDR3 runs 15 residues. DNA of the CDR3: TGTGCCAGCAGCTTGGTTGGAGGGTCCAATTCACCCCTCCACTTT. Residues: CASSLVGGSNSPLHF.

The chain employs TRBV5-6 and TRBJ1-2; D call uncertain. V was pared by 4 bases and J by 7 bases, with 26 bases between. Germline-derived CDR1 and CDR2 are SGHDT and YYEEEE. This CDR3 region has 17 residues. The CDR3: CASSPTSGLTSRGGYTF. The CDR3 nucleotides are TGTGCCAGCAGCCCTACGTCCGGACTTACCTCACGGGGTGGCTACACCTTC.